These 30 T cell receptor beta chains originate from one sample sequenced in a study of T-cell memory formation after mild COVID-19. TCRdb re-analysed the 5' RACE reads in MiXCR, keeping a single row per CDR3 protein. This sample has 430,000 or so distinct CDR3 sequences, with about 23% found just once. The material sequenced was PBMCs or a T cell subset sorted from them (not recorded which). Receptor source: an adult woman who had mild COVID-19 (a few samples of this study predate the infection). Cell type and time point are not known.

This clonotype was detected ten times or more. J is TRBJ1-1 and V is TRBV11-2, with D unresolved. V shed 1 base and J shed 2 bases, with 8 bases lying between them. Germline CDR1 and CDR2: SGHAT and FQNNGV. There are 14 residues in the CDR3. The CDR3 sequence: CASSLGAVNTEAFF. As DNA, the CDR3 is TGTGCCAGCAGCTTAGGGGCGGTTAACACTGAAGCTTTCTTT.

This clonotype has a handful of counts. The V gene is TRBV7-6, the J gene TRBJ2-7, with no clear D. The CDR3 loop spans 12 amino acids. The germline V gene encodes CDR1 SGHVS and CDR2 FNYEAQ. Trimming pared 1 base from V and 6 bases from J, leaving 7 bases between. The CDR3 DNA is TGTGCCAGCAGCTTAGGAAGAGGCGAGCAGTACTTC. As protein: CASSLGRGEQYF.

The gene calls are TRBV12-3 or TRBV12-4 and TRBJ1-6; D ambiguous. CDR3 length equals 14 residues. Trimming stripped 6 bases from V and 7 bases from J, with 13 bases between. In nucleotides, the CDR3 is TGTGCCAGCAGCCCCTTCCAGGAAAATTCACCCCTCCACTTT. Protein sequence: CASSPFQENSPLHF.

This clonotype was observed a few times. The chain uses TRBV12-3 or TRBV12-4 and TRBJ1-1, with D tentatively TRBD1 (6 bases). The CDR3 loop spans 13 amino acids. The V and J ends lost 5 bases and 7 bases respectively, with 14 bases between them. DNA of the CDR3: TGTGCCAGCAGTAAACAGGGTGAAAATGAAGCTTTCTTT. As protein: CASSKQGENEAFF.

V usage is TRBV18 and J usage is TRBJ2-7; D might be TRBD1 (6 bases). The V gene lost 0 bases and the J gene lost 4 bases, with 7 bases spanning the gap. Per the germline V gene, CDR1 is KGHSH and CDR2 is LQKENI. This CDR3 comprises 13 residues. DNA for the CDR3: TGTGCCAGCTCACCACCACAGGGTTACGAGCAGTACTTC. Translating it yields CASSPPQGYEQYF.

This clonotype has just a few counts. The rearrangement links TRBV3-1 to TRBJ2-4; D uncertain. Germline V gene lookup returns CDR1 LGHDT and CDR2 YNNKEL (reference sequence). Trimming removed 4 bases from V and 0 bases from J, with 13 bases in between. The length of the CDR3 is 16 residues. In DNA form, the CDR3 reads TGTGCCAGCAGCCTCGGATTTACCTCAGCCAAAAACATTCAGTACTTC. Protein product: CASSLGFTSAKNIQYF.

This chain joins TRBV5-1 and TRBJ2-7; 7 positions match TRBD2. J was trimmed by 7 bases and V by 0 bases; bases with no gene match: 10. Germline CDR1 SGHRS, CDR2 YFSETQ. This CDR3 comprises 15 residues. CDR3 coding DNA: TGCGCCAGCAGCTTGGGGGCCAGCTCGGGAGGTGAGCAGTACTTC. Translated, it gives CASSLGASSGGEQYF.

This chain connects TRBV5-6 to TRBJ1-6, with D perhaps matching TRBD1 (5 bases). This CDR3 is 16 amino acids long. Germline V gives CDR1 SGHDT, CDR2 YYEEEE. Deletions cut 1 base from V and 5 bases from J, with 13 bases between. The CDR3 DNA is TGTGCCAGCAGCTTGTTAGGGGCAGGAGATAATTCACCCCTCCACTTT. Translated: CASSLLGAGDNSPLHF. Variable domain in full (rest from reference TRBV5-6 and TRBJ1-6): DAGVTQSPTHLIKTRGQQVTLRCSPKSGHDTVSWYQQALGQGPQFIFQYYEEEERQRGNFPDRFSGHQFPNYSSELNVNALLLGDSALYLCASSLLGAGDNSPLHFGNGTRLTVT.

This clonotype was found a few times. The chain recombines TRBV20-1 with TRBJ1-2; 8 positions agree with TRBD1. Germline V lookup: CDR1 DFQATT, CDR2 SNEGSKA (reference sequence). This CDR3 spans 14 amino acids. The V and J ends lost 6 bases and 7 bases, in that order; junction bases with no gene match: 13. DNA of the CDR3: TGCAGTGCCCCAAAGACAGGGGCCTTTCGTGGCTACACCTTC. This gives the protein CSAPKTGAFRGYTF.

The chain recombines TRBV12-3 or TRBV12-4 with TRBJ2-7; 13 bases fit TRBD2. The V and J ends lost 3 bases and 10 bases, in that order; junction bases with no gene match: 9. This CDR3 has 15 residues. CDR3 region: CASSFEGTSGKGQYF. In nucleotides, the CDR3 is TGTGCCAGCAGTTTCGAAGGGACTAGCGGGAAGGGTCAGTACTTC.

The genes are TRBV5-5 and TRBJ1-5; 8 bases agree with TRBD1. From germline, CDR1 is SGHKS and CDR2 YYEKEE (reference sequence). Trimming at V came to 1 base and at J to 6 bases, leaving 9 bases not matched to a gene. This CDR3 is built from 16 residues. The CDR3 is CASSLFPGQGRQPQHF. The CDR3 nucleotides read TGTGCCAGCAGCTTGTTTCCAGGACAGGGTCGTCAGCCCCAGCATTTT. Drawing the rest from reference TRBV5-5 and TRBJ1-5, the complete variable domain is DAGVTQSPTHLIKTRGQQVTLRCSPISGHKSVSWYQQVLGQGPQFIFQYYEKEERGRGNFPDRFSARQFPNYSSELNVNALLLGDSALYLCASSLFPGQGRQPQHFGDGTRLSIL.

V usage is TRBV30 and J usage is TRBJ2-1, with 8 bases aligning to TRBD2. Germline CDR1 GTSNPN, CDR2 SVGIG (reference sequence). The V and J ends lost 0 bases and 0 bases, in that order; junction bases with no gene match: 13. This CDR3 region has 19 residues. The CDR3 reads CAWSVSGRALRRSYNEQFF. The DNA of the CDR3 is TGTGCCTGGAGTGTATCCGGGAGGGCCCTTCGGCGCTCCTACAATGAGCAGTTCTTC.

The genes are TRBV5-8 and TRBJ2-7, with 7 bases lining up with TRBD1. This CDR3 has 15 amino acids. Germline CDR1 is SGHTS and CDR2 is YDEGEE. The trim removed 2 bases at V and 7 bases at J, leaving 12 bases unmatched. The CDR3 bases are TGTGCCAGCAGCTTCTCTACAGGGGTGGTCTGGGAGCAGTACTTC. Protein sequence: CASSFSTGVVWEQYF.

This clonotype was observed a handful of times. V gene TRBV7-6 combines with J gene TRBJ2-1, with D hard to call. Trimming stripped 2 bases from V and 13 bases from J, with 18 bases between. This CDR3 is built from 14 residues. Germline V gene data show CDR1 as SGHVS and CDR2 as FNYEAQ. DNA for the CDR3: TGTGCCAGCAGCTTATTTATATCGGCGGTCATACAGTTCTTC. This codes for CASSLFISAVIQFF.

The CDR3: CASSQGEWAEAFF. In DNA form, the CDR3 reads TGTGCCAGCAGCCAAGGGGAGTGGGCTGAAGCTTTCTTT. The chain links TRBV3-1 to TRBJ1-1, with no clear D. Trimming removed 1 base at V and 6 bases at J, with 9 bases between. This CDR3 comprises 13 residues. In germline, CDR1 is LGHDT, CDR2 YNNKEL (reference sequence).

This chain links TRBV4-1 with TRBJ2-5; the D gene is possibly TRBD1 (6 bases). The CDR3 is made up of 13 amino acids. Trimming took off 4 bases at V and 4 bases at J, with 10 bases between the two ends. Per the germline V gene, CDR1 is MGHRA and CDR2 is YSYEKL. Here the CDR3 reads CASSPSQGETQYF. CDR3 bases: TGCGCCAGCAGCCCATCACAGGGAGAGACCCAGTACTTC.

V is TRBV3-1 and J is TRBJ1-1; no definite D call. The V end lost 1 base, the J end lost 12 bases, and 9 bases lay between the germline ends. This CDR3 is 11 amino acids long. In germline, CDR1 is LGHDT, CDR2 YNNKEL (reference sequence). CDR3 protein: CASSQGRDPFF. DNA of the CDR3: TGTGCCAGCAGCCAAGGCCGTGACCCTTTCTTT.

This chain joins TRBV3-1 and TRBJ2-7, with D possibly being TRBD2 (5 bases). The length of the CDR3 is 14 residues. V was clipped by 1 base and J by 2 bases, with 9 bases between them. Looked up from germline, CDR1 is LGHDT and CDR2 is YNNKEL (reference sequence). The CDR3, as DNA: TGTGCCAGCAGCCAAGGCCTAGCAACCTACGAGCAGTACTTC. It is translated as CASSQGLATYEQYF.

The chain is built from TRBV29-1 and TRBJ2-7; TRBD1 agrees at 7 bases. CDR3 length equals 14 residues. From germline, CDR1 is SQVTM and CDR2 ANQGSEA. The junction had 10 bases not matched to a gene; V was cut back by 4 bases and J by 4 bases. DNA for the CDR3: TGCAGCGTTGTAGGGGCAGGGGGTGCTTACGAGCAGTACTTC. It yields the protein CSVVGAGGAYEQYF.

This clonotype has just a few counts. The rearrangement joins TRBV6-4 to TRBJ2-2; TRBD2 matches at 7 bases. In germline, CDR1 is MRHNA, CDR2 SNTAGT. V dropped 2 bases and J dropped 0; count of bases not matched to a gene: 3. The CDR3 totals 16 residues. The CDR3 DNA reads TGTGCCAGCAGTGACATAGCGGGTACGAACACCGGGGAGCTGTTTTTT. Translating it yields CASSDIAGTNTGELFF.

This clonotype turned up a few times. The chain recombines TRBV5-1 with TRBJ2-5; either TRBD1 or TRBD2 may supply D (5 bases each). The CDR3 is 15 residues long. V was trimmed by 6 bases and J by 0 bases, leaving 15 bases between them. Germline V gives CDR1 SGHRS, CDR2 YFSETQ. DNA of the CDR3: TGCGCCAGCACCACGGGGCGGCGAGACCAAGAGACCCAGTACTTC. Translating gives CASTTGRRDQETQYF.

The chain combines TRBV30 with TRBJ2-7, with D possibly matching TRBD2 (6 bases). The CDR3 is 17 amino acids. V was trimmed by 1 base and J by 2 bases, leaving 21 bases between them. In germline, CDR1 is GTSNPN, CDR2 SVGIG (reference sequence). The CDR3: CAWSGGAFGTPAYEQYF. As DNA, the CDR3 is TGTGCCTGGAGTGGCGGTGCCTTCGGGACTCCAGCCTACGAGCAGTACTTC.

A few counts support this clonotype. CDR3 region: CSVIRGDSQNIQYF. In DNA, the CDR3 is TGCAGCGTTATTCGGGGGGACAGTCAAAACATTCAGTACTTC. V is TRBV29-1 and J is TRBJ2-4, with D possibly being TRBD1 or TRBD2 (7 bases each). The V gene's germline CDR1 is SQVTM and CDR2 ANQGSEA. The CDR3 totals 14 residues. V lost 5 bases and J 5 bases, leaving 16 bases between the germline ends.

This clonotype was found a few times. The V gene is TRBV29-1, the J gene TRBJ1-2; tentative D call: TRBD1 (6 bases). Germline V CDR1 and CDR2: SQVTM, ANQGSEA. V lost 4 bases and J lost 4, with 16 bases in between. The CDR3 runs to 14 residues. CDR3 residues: CSVGHNRDGYGYTF. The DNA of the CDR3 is TGCAGCGTTGGACACAACAGGGACGGCTATGGCTACACCTTC.

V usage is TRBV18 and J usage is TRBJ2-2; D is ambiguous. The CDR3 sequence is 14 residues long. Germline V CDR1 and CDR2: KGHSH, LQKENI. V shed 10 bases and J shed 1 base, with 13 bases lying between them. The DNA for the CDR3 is TGTGCCACCGCAAGCATGGGGAACACCGGGGAGCTGTTTTTT. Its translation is CATASMGNTGELFF.

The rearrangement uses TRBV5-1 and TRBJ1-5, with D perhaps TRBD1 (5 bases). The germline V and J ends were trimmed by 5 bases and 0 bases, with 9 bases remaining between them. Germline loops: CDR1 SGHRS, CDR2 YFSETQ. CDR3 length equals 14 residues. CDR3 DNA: TGCGCCAGCAGTGCGGGGGATAGCAATCAGCCCCAGCATTTT. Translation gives CASSAGDSNQPQHF.

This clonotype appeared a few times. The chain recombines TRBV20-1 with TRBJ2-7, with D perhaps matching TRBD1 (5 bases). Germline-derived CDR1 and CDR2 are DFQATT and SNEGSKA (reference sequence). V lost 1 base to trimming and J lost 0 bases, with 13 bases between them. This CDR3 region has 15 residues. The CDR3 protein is CSARGDRSRSYEQYF. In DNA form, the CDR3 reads TGCAGTGCTAGAGGTGACAGAAGCCGCTCCTACGAGCAGTACTTC.

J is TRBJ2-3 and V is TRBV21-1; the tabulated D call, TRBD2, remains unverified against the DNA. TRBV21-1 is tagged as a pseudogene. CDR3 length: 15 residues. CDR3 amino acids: CASSTRTSDTDTQYF. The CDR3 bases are TGTGCCAGCTCTACGAGGACTAGCGACACAGATACGCAGTATTTT.

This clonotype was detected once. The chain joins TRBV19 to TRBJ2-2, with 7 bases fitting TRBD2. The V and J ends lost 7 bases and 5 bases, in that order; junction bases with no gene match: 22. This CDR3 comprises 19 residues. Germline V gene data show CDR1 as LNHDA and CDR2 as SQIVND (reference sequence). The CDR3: CASKVARGRESYGTGELFF. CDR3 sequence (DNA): TGTGCCAGTAAGGTCGCCCGTGGGCGGGAGTCCTATGGTACCGGGGAGCTGTTTTTT.

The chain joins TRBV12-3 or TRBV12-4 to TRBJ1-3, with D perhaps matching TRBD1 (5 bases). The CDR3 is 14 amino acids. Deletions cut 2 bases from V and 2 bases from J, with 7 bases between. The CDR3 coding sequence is TGTGCCAGCAGTTTAACAGGAACTGGAAACACCATATATTTT. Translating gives CASSLTGTGNTIYF.